Each of the 11 T cell receptor beta chains below was sequenced from the same sample in a study of T cell clonality in common variable immunodeficiency. TCRdb's copy holds only in-frame clones and misses some; the assay was immunoSEQ multiplex PCR. The sample was found to contain about 52,000 clones, and every one recurs. Sequencing was performed on peripheral blood mononuclear cells. The receptor source for this set is a person aged 18 to 75 in good health.

As to this clone: The read stops 3 residues short of the end of the CDR3; the missing end is completed from the germline J gene. The gene calls are TRBV19 and TRBJ1-4; no clear D. Germline CDR1 and CDR2: LNHDA and SQIVND (reference sequence). The V end was cut by 1 base, the J end by 8 bases, with 8 bases between. This CDR3 has 13 amino acids. The CDR3 here is CASSIAEGEKLFF. The DNA read from the CDR3 is TGTGCCAGTAGTATAGCGGAAGGGGAAAAA.

About this clone: A much larger clone lies a single base off, so this may be a read error. The observed sequence ends 3 residues before the CDR3 terminus, with the missing tail filled in from the germline J gene. The chain uses TRBV30 and TRBJ2-2, with 8 bases matching TRBD2. Germline CDR1 is GTSNPN and CDR2 is SVGIG (reference sequence). This CDR3 is 13 amino acids long. The CDR3 bases that were read are TGTGCCTGGAACCGCCGTAGCGGGGAAAAG. As protein: CAWNRRSGEK. The complete CDR3 sequence is CAWNRRSGEKLFF.

This clone was recorded a few times. The read stops 3 residues short of the end of the CDR3; the missing end is completed from the germline J gene. V and J are TRBV2 and TRBJ1-4; 10 bases are shared with TRBD1. From germline, CDR1 is SNHLY and CDR2 FYNNEI. The CDR3 length is 15 residues. The ends lost 8 bases at V and 0 bases at J; junction bases unmatched: 3. The CDR3 here is CASSGTGATNEKLFF. CDR3 DNA (partial): TGTGCCAGCTCAGGGACAGGGGCAACTAATGAAAAA.

This clone was counted at least ten times. The CDR3 is cut off 3 residues early in the read; its end comes from the germline J gene. This chain connects TRBV11-3 to TRBJ2-2, with D tentatively TRBD2 (7 bases). The CDR3 length is 15 residues. CDR1 and CDR2 from the germline V gene are SGHNT and YENEEA. Trimming left V 4 bases short and J 6 bases short, with 15 bases between. CDR3 DNA, as far as it was read: TGTGCCAGCAGCTCTGCGGGGGCCCAAGCCGGGGAG. Translated: CASSSAGAQAGE. The whole CDR3 protein is CASSSAGAQAGELFF.

This clone has more than one count but fewer than ten. The junction and the germline gene differ at one end; a read error may be behind it. The read ends 3 residues before the CDR3 terminus; that terminus is restored from the germline J gene. In the same sample, other DNA sequences code for this CDR3. The chain recombines TRBV30 with TRBJ1-3, with D perhaps TRBD1 (5 bases). The CDR3 is 14 residues long. Looked up from germline, CDR1 is GTSNPN and CDR2 is SVGIG (reference sequence). CDR3 amino acids: CAWALGGPGNTIYF. The part of the CDR3 DNA that was read is TGTGCCTGGGCCCTCGGGGGACCTGGAAACACG.

The table lists this clone with many counts. CDR3 in amino acids: CSAMDREETQYF. CDR3 DNA (partial): TGCAGCGCTATGGACAGGGAAGAGACC. The V and J genes are TRBV29-1 and TRBJ2-5, with 8 bases that match TRBD1. The read gets to within 3 residues of the CDR3 end, and the germline J gene fills in the rest. Germline V gives CDR1 SQVTM, CDR2 ANQGSEA. The CDR3 covers 12 residues. J lost 3 bases, V lost 7 bases, and 4 bases had no gene match. The variable domain in full, with the rest retrieved from reference TRBV29-1 and TRBJ2-5, is SAVISQKPSRDICQRGTSLTIQCQVDSQVTMMFWYRQQPGQSLTLIATANQGSEATYESGFVIDKFPISRPNLTFSTLTVSNMSPEDSSIYLCSAMDREETQYFGPGTRLLVL.

Comment on this clone: At one end the junction does not follow the germline gene, possibly because of a read error. The CDR3 end lies 3 residues beyond the end of the read and is filled in from the germline J gene. The chain links TRBV7-7 to TRBJ2-3; 14 bases are a match to TRBD2. This CDR3 contains 16 residues. Germline CDR1 SSHAT, CDR2 FNYEAQ (reference sequence). Here the CDR3 reads CASSFGLAGGPDTQYF. The covered CDR3 bases are TGTGCTAGCAGCTTCGGACTAGCGGGAGGTCCAGATACG. Full variable domain (rest looked up from reference TRBV7-7 and TRBJ2-3): GAGVSQSPRYKVTKRGQDVTLRCDPISSHATLYWYQQALGQGPEFLTYFNYEAQPDKSGLPSDRFSAERPEGSISTLTIQRTEQRDSAMYRCASSFGLAGGPDTQYFGPGTRLTVL.

The sample holds many counts of this clone. The read comes to an end 3 residues before the CDR3 does, leaving the germline J gene to fill in the end. The chain links TRBV11-2 to TRBJ2-2; 8 bases are a match to TRBD1. The germline gives CDR1 SGHAT, CDR2 FQNNGV. V lost 6 bases, J lost 6 bases, and 9 bases stayed unmatched. This CDR3 spans 15 amino acids. Partial CDR3 DNA: TGTGCCAGCAGTAATAGACAGGGGATGGCCGGGGAG. The encoded protein is CASSNRQGMAGE. From start to end, the CDR3 is CASSNRQGMAGELFF. The full variable domain, with the rest looked up from reference TRBV11-2 and TRBJ2-2, is EAGVAQSPRYKIIEKRQSVAFWCNPISGHATLYWYQQILGQGPKLLIQFQNNGVVDDSQLPKDRFSAERLKGVDSTLKIQPAKLEDSAVYLCASSNRQGMAGELFFGEGSRLTVL.

This clone showed up many times. The read terminates 3 residues before the CDR3 end, so the remaining end is supplied by the germline J gene. The rearrangement joins TRBV30 to TRBJ1-5; the D is unclear. Per germline, CDR1 GTSNPN and CDR2 SVGIG (reference sequence). The germline V and J ends were trimmed by 5 bases and 0 bases, with 8 bases remaining between them. The CDR3 contains 13 residues. The DNA read from the CDR3 is TGTGCCTGGGCAGAGTATAGCAATCAGCCC. Protein sequence: CAWAEYSNQP. The complete CDR3 protein is CAWAEYSNQPQHF. The variable domain in full, with the rest retrieved from reference TRBV30 and TRBJ1-5, is SQTIHQWPATLVQPVGSPLSLECTVEGTSNPNLYWYRQAAGRGLQLLFYSVGIGQISSEVPQNLSASRPQDRQFILSSKKLLLSDSGFYLCAWAEYSNQPQHFGDGTRLSIL.

This clone was seen repeatedly, ten times or more. Read coverage stops 3 residues before the CDR3 terminus; the germline J gene supplies the remainder. V usage is TRBV5-1 and J usage is TRBJ1-3; D unresolved. V was trimmed by 2 bases and J by 1 base, leaving 7 bases between them. Germline V gene data show CDR1 as SGHRS and CDR2 as YFSETQ. This CDR3 has 14 residues. CDR3 in amino acids: CASSFGSSGNTIYF. Partial CDR3 DNA: TGCGCCAGCAGCTTCGGGTCATCTGGAAACACC.

This clone was observed at least ten times. The read is 3 residues too short to cover the CDR3 end, so that end is filled in from the germline J gene. The genes are TRBV20-1 and TRBJ2-1, with 7 bases lining up with TRBD2. Trimming removed 3 bases from V and 4 bases from J; junction bases left unmatched: 3. Germline lookup yields CDR1 DFQATT and CDR2 SNEGSKA (reference sequence). The CDR3 runs to 13 residues. CDR3 amino acids: CSARTSRYNEQFF. The covered CDR3 bases are TGCAGTGCTAGGACTAGCCGTTACAATGAG.